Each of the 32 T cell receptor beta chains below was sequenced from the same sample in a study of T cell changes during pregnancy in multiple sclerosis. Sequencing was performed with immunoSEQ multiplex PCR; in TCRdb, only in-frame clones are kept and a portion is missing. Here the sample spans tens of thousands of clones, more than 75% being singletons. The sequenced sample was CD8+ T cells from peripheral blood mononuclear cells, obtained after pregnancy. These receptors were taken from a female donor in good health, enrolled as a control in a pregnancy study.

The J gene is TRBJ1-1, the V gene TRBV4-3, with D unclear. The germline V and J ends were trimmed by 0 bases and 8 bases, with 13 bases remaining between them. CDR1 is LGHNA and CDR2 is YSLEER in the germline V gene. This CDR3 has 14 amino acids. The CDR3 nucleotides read TGCGCCAGCAGCCAAGATTCGGTCGCTAGGGAAGCTTTCTTT. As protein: CASSQDSVAREAFF.

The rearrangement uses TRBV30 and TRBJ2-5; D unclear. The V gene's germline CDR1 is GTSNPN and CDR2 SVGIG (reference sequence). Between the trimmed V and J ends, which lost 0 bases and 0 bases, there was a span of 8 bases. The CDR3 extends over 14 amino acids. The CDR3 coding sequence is TGTGCCTGGAGTGTGGGCAGCTACCAAGAGACCCAGTACTTC. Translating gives CAWSVGSYQETQYF.

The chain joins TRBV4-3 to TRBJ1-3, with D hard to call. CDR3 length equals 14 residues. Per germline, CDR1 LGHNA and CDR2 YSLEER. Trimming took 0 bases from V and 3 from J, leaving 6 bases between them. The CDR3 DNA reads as TGCGCCAGCAGCCAAGATAGGAGTGGAAACACCATATATTTT. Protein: CASSQDRSGNTIYF.

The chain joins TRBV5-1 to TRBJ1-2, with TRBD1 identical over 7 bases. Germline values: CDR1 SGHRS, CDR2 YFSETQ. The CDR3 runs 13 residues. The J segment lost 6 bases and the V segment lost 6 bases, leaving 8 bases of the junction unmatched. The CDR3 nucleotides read TGCGCCAGCACGGATGGACAGGTTCATGGCTACACCTTC. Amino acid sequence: CASTDGQVHGYTF.

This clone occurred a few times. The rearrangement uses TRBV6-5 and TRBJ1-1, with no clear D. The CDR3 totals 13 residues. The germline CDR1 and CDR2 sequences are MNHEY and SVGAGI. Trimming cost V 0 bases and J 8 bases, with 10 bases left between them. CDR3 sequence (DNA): TGTGCCAGCAGTTACTCGAGGGCGGAAGAAGCTTTCTTT. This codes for CASSYSRAEEAFF.

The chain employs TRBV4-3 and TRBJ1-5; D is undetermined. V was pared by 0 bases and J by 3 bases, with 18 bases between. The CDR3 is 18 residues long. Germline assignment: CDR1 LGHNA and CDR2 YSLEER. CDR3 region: CASSQDPTGSSSNQPQHF. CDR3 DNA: TGCGCCAGCAGCCAAGATCCCACGGGGAGTAGTTCCAATCAGCCCCAGCATTTT.

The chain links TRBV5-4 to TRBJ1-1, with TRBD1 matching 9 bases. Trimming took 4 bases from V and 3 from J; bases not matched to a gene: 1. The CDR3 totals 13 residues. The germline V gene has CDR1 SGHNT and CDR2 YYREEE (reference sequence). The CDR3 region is CASSGTGYTEAFF. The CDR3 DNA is TGTGCCAGCAGCGGGACAGGGTACACTGAAGCTTTCTTT.

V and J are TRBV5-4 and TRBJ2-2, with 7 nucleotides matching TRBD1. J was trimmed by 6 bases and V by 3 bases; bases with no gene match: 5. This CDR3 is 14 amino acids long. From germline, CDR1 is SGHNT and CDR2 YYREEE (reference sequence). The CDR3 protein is CASSSYQGAGELFF. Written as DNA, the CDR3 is TGTGCCAGCAGCTCGTACCAGGGGGCCGGGGAGCTGTTTTTT.

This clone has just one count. CDR3 sequence: CASSQEKDTVRAFF. CDR3 nucleotide sequence: TGCGCCAGCAGCCAAGAAAAGGACACGGTGCGGGCTTTCTTT. V is TRBV4-3 and J is TRBJ1-1; possible D gene TRBD1, 5 bases. CDR3 length: 14 residues. Between the trimmed V and J ends, which lost 0 bases and 11 bases, there was a span of 16 bases. The germline V gene encodes CDR1 LGHNA and CDR2 YSLEER.

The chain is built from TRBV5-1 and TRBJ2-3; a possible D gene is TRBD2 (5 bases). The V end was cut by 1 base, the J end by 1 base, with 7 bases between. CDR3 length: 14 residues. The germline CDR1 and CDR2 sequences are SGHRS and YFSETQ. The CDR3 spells CASSLYGGTDTQYF. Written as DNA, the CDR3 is TGCGCCAGCAGCTTGTACGGGGGCACAGATACGCAGTATTTT. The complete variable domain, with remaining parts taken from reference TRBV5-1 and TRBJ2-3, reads KAGVTQTPRYLIKTRGQQVTLSCSPISGHRSVSWYQQTPGQGLQFLFEYFSETQRNKGNFPGRFSGRQFSNSRSEMNVSTLELGDSALYLCASSLYGGTDTQYFGPGTRLTVL.

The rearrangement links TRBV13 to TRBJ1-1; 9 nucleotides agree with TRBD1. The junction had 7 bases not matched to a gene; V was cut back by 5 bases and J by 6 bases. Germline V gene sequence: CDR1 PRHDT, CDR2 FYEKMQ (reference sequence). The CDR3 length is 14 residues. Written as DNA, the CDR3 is TGTGCCAGCAGCCCGACGACAGGGGGGTCTGAAGCTTTCTTT. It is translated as CASSPTTGGSEAFF.

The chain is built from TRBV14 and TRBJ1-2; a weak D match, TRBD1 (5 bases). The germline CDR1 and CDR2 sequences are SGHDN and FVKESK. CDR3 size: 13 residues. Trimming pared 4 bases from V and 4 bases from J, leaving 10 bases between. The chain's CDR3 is CASSPGTLYGYTF. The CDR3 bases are TGTGCCAGCAGCCCAGGGACTCTCTATGGCTACACCTTC.

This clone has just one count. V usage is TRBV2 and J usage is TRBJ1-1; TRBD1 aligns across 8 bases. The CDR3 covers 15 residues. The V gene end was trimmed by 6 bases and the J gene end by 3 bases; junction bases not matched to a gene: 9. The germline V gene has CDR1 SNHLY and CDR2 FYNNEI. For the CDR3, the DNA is TGTGCCAGCAGGGACCCCGGGACAGGCTACACTGAAGCTTTCTTT. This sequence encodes CASRDPGTGYTEAFF.

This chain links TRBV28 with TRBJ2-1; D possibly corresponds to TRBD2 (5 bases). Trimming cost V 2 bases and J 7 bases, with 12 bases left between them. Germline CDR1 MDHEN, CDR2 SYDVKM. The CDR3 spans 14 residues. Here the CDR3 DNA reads TGTGCCAGCAGTTTAGAGGGTTCCAATAATGAGCAGTTCTTC. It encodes CASSLEGSNNEQFF.

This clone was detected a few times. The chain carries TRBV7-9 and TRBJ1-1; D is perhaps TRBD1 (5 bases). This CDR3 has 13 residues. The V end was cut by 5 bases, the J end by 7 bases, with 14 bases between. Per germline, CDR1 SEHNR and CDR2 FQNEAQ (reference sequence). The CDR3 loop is CASSTSGSNEAFF. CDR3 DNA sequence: TGTGCCAGCAGCACCTCAGGGTCAAATGAAGCTTTCTTT.

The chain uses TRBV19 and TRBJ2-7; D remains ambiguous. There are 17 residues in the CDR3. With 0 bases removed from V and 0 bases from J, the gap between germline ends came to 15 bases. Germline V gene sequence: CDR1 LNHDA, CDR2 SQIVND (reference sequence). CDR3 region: CASSIDPPLAGSYEQYF. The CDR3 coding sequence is TGTGCCAGTAGTATAGATCCCCCTCTCGCCGGCTCCTACGAGCAGTACTTC. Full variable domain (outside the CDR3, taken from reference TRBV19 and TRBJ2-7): DGGITQSPKYLFRKEGQNVTLSCEQNLNHDAMYWYRQDPGQGLRLIYYSQIVNDFQKGDIAEGYSVSREKKESFPLTVTSAQKNPTAFYLCASSIDPPLAGSYEQYFGPGTRLTVT.

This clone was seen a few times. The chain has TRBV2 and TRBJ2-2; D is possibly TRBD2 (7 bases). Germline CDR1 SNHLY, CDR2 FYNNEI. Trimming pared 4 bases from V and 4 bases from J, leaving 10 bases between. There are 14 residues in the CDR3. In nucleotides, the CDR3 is TGTGCCAGCAGTGCTCGGGGGGCCACCGGGGAGCTGTTTTTT. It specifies CASSARGATGELFF.

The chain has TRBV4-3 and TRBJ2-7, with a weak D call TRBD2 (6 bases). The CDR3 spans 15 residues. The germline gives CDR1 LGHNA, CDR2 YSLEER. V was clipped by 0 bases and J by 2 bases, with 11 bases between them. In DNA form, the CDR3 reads TGCGCCAGCAGCCAAGATCTAGGACTAACCTACGAGCAGTACTTC. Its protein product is CASSQDLGLTYEQYF.

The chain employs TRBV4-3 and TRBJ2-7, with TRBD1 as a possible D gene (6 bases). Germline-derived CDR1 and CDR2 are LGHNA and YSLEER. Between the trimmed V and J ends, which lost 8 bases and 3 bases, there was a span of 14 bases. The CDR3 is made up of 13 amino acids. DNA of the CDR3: TGCGCCAGCGGCCCAGGGGACGGCTACGAGCAGTACTTC. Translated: CASGPGDGYEQYF.

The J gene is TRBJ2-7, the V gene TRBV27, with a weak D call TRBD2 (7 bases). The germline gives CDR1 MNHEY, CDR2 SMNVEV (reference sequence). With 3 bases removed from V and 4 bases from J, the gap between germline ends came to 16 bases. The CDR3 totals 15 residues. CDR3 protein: CASSFRWGGWYEQYF. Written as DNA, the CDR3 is TGTGCCAGCAGTTTCAGGTGGGGGGGCTGGTACGAGCAGTACTTC.

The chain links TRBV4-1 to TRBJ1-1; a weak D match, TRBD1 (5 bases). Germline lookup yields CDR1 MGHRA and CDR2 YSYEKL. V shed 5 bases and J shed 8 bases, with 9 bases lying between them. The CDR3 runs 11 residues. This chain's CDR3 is CASSGGGEAFF. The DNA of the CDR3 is TGCGCCAGCAGCGGGGGAGGCGAAGCTTTCTTT.

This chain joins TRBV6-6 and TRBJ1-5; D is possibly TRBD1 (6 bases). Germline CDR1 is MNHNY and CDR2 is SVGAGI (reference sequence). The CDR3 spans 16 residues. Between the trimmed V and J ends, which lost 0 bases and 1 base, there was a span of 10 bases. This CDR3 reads CASSYSLRGSNQPQHF. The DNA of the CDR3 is TGTGCCAGCAGTTACTCATTGAGGGGGAGCAATCAGCCCCAGCATTTT.

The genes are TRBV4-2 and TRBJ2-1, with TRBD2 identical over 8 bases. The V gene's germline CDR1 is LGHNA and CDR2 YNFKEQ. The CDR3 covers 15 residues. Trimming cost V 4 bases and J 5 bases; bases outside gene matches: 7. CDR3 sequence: CASSPRRAGDNEQFF. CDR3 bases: TGTGCCAGCAGCCCAAGACGAGCGGGGGACAATGAGCAGTTCTTC.

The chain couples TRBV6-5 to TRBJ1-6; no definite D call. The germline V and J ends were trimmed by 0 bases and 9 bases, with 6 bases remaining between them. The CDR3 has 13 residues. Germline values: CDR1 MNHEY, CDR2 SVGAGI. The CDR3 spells CASSYSIGSPLHF. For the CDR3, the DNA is TGTGCCAGCAGTTACTCGATCGGTTCACCCCTCCACTTT.

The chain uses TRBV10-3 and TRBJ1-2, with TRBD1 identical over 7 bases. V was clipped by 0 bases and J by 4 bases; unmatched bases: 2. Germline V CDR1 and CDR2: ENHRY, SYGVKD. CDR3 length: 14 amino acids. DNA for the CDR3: TGTGCCATCAGTGAGTCGGGACAGCCCTATGGCTACACCTTC. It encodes CAISESGQPYGYTF.

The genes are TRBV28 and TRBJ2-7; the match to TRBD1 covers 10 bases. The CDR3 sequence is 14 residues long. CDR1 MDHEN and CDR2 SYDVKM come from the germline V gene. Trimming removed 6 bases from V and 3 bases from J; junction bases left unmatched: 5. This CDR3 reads CASSPTGGYYEQYF. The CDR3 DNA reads TGTGCCAGCAGCCCGACAGGGGGCTACTACGAGCAGTACTTC. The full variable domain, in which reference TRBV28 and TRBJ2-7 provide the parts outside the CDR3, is DVKVTQSSRYLVKRTGEKVFLECVQDMDHENMFWYRQDPGLGLRLIYFSYDVKMKEKGDIPEGYSVSREKKERFSLILESASTNQTSMYLCASSPTGGYYEQYFGPGTRLTVT.

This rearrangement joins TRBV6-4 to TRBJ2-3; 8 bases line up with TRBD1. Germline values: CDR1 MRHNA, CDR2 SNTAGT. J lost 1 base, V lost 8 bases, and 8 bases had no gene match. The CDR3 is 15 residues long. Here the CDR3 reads CASSVGQGGTDTQYF. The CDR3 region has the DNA TGTGCCAGCTCGGTCGGACAGGGAGGCACAGATACGCAGTATTTT.

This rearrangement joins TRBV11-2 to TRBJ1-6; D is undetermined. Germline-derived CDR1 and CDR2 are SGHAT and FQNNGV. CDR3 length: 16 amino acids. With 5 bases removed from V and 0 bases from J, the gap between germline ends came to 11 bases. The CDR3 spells CASSPPGSSYNSPLHF. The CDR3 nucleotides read TGTGCCAGCAGCCCCCCGGGAAGCTCCTATAATTCACCCCTCCACTTT.

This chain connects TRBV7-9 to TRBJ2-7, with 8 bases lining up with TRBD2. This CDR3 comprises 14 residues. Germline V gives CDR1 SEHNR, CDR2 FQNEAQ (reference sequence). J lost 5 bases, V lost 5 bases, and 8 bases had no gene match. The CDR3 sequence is CASSPGGVFDEQYF. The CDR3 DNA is TGTGCCAGCAGCCCCGGGGGGGTATTCGACGAGCAGTACTTC.

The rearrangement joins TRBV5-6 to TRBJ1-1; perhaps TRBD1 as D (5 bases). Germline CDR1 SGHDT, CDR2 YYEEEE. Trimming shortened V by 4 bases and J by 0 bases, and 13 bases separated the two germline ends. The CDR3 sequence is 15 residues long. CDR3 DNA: TGTGCCAGCAGCCCCGCGTGGGGCTTGAACACTGAAGCTTTCTTT. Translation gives CASSPAWGLNTEAFF.

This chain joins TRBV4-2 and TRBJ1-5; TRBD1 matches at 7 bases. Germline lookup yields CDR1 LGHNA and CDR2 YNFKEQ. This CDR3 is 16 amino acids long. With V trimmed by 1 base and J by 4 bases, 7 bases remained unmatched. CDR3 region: CASSQGDSNFNQPQHF. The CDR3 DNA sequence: TGTGCCAGCAGCCAAGGGGACAGTAATTTTAATCAGCCCCAGCATTTT.

CDR3 loop: CALRGGSTDTQYF. CDR3 coding DNA: TGTGCCCTTCGGGGGGGGAGCACAGATACGCAGTATTTT. V gene TRBV6-6 combines with J gene TRBJ2-3, with TRBD2 matching 8 bases. V trimming: 11 bases; J trimming: 0 bases; junction bases outside the gene matches: 4. The CDR3 length is 13 residues. Germline CDR1 is MNHNY and CDR2 is SVGAGI (reference sequence).